These 4 T cell receptor beta chains came from one sample sequenced in a study of shared clonotypes between healthy human individuals. Generated by immunoSEQ multiplex PCR, the TCRdb table keeps only in-frame clones and is missing some. The table lists some 2 million clones, approximately 94% of them singletons. Terminally differentiated effector memory CD45RA+ cells were left out of the naive CD8 fraction, which was CD45RO-negative and positively selected for CCR7. Material for sequencing was naive CD8+ T cells sorted from blood. These receptors were obtained from a man in his late teens or twenties in good health.

The CDR3 loop is CASSTQDPPGTEAFF. CDR3 nucleotides: TGTGCCAGCAGCACACAGGACCCCCCGGGCACTGAAGCTTTCTTT. The chain has TRBV5-4 and TRBJ1-1; TRBD1 might be the D (5 bases). Germline assignment: CDR1 SGHNT and CDR2 YYREEE (reference sequence). This CDR3 region has 15 residues. V lost 4 bases to trimming and J lost 4 bases, with 17 bases between them.

The V call is TRBV28, the J call TRBJ1-2; tentatively, D is TRBD1 (6 bases). Trimming cost V 0 bases and J 8 bases, with 7 bases left between them. Germline V gene lookup returns CDR1 MDHEN and CDR2 SYDVKM. There are 12 residues in the CDR3. The CDR3 DNA sequence: TGTGCCAGCAGTTTATGGCAGGGGGGCTACACCTTC. It codes for CASSLWQGGYTF.

J is TRBJ2-1 and V is TRBV21-1; TRBD1, the table's D call, was not compared with the DNA. TRBV21-1 is classified as a pseudogene. CDR3 length: 17 amino acids. CDR3 in amino acids: CASSTDRDLVMLDEQFF. CDR3 DNA sequence: TGTGCCAGCAGCACAGACAGGGACCTGGTTATGCTGGATGAGCAGTTCTTC.

The chain employs TRBV6-1 and TRBJ1-5; perhaps TRBD1 as D (5 bases). The CDR3 is 15 residues long. Germline loops: CDR1 MNHNS, CDR2 SASEGT. Trimming removed 5 bases from V and 5 bases from J, with 16 bases in between. In DNA, the CDR3 is TGTGCCAGCAGTAACCTCGGGGGAGGGCATCAGCCCCAGCATTTT. Encoded protein: CASSNLGGGHQPQHF.